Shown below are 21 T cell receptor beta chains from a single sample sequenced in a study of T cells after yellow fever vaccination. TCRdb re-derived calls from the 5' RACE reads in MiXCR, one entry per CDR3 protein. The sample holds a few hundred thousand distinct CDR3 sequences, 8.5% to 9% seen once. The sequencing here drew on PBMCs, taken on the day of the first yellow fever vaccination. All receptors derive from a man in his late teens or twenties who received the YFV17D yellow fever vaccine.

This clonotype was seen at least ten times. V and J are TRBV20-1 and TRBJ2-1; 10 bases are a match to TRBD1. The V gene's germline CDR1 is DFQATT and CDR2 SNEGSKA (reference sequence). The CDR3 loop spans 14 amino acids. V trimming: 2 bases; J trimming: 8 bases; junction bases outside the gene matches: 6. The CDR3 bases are TGCAGTGCTAGACGGGGACAGGGGCCCGATGAGCAGTTCTTC. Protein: CSARRGQGPDEQFF.

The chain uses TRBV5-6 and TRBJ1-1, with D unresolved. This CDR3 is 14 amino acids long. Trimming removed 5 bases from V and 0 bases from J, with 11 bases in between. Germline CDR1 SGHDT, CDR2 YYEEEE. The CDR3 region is CASRPVRMNTEAFF. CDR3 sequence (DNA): TGTGCCAGCAGGCCGGTAAGGATGAACACTGAAGCTTTCTTT.

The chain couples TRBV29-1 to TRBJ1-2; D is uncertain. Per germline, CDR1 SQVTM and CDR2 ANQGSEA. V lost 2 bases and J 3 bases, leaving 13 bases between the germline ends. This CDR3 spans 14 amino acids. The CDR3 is CSVETDTQYYGYTF. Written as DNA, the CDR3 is TGCAGCGTTGAAACGGATACACAGTACTATGGCTACACCTTC.

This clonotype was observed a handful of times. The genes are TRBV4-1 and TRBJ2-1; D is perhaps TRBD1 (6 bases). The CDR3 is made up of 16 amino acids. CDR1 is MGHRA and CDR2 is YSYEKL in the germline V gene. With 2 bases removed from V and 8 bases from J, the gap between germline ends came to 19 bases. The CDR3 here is CASSQPRTEGVDEQFF. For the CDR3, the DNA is TGCGCCAGCAGCCAACCTCGGACAGAGGGGGTAGATGAGCAGTTCTTC.

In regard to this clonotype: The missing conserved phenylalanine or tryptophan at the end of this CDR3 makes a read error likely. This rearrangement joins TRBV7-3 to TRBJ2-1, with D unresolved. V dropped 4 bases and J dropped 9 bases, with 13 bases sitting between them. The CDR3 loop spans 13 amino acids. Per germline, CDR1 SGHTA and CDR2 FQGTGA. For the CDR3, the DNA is TGTGCCAGCAGCTCCACCTTTTGGAGTGAGCAGTTCTCC. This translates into CASSSTFWSEQFS.

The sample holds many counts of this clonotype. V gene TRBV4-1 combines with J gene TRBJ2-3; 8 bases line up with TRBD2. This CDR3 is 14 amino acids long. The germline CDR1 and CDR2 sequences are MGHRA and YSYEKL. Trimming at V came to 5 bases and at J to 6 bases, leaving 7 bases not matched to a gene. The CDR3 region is CASSGAGGRDTQYF. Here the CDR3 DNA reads TGCGCCAGCAGCGGGGCGGGGGGTCGGGATACGCAGTATTTT.

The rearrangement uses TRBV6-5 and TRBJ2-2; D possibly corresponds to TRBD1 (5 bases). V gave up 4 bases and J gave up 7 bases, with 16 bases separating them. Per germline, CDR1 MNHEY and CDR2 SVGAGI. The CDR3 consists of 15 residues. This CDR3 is CASSWRQTYGGELFF. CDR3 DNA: TGTGCCAGCAGTTGGCGACAGACCTACGGCGGGGAGCTGTTTTTT.

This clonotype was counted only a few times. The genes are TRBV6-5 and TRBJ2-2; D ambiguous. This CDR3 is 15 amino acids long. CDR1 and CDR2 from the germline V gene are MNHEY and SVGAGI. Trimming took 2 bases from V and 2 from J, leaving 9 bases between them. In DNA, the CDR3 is TGTGCCAGCAGTTACCGAGTCGACAACACCGGGGAGCTGTTTTTT. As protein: CASSYRVDNTGELFF.

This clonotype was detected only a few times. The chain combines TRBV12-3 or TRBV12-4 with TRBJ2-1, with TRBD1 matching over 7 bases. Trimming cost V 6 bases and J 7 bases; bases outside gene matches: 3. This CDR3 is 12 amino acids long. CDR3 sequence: CASRPTGNEQFF. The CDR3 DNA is TGTGCCAGCAGACCGACAGGGAATGAGCAGTTCTTC.

The CDR3 sequence: CSARPPGRVDQPQHF. The CDR3 bases are TGCAGTGCTAGACCTCCGGGACGGGTTGATCAGCCCCAGCATTTT. V and J are TRBV20-1 and TRBJ1-5, with a tentative D call TRBD1 (5 bases). The germline CDR1 and CDR2 sequences are DFQATT and SNEGSKA (reference sequence). The length of the CDR3 is 15 residues. The ends were cut back, 2 bases at V and 5 bases at J, with 16 bases in the middle.

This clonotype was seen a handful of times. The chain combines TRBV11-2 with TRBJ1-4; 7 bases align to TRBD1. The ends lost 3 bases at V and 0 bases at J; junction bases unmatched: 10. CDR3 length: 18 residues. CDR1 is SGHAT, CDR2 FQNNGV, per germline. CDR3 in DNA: TGTGCCAGCAGCTTTCCGACGGGACAGCGGGCAACTAATGAAAAACTGTTTTTT. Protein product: CASSFPTGQRATNEKLFF.

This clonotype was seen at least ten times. DNA of the CDR3: TGTGCCAGCAGCTTACTCCCCTCGTCGGTCCCCCATGAGCAGTTCTTC. Protein: CASSLLPSSVPHEQFF. This chain links TRBV7-6 with TRBJ2-1; D gene ambiguous. The CDR3 is 16 amino acids. Germline loops: CDR1 SGHVS, CDR2 FNYEAQ. The V and J ends lost 2 bases and 8 bases respectively, with 19 bases between them.

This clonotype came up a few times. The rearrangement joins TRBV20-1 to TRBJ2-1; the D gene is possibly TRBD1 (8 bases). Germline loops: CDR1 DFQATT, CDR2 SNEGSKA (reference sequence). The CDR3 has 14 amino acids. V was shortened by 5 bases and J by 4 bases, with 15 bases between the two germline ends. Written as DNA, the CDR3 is TGCAGTGCTGTCACAGGGGGGGATTACAATGAGCAGTTCTTC. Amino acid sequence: CSAVTGGDYNEQFF.

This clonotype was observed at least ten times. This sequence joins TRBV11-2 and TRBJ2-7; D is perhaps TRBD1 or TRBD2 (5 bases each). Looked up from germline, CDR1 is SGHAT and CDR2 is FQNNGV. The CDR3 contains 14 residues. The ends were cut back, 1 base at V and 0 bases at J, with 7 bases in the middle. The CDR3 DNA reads TGTGCCAGCAGCTTAGTGAGGGGCTCCTACGAGCAGTACTTC. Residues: CASSLVRGSYEQYF.

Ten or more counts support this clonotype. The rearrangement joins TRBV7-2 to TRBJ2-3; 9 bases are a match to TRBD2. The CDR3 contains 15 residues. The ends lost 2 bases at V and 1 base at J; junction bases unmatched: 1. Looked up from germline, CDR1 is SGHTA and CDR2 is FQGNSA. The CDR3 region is CASSLPSGGTDTQYF. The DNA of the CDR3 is TGTGCCAGCAGCTTACCTAGCGGGGGCACAGATACGCAGTATTTT. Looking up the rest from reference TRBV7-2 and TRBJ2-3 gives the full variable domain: GAGVSQSPSNKVTEKGKDVELRCDPISGHTALYWYRQSLGQGLEFLIYFQGNSAPDKSGLPSDRFSAERTGGSVSTLTIQRTQQEDSAVYLCASSLPSGGTDTQYFGPGTRLTVL.

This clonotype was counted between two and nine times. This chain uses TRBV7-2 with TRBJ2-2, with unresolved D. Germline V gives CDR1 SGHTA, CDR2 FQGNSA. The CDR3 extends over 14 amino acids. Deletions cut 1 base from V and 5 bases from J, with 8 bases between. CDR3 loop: CASSLGLRTGELFF. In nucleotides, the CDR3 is TGTGCCAGCAGCTTAGGGTTGAGGACCGGGGAGCTGTTTTTT.

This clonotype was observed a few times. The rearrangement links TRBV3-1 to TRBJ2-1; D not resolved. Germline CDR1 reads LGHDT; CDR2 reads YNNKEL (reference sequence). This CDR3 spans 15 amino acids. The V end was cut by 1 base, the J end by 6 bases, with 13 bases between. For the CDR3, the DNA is TGTGCCAGCAGCCAAGCCGGAAGCTACCCCAATGAGCAGTTCTTC. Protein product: CASSQAGSYPNEQFF.

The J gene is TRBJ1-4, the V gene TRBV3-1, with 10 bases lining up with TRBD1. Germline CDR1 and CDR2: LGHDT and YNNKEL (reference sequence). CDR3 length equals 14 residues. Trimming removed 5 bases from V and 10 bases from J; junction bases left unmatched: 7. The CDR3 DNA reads TGTGCCAGCAGCTACGGGACAGGGGTTTTAAAACTGTTTTTT. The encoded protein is CASSYGTGVLKLFF.

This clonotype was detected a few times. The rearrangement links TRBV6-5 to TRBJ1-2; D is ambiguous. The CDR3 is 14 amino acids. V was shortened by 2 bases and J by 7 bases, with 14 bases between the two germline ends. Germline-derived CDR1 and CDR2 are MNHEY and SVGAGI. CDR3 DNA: TGTGCCAGCAGTTACGAGAGGGTTGGTGGTGGCTACACCTTC. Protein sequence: CASSYERVGGGYTF.

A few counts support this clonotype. This CDR3 is CASSLTPGRNEQFF. The CDR3 bases are TGCGCCAGCAGCTTGACTCCCGGTCGGAATGAGCAGTTCTTC. J is TRBJ2-1 and V is TRBV5-1; D remains ambiguous. Trimming shortened V by 1 base and J by 7 bases, and 12 bases separated the two germline ends. Germline V lookup: CDR1 SGHRS, CDR2 YFSETQ. This CDR3 spans 14 amino acids.

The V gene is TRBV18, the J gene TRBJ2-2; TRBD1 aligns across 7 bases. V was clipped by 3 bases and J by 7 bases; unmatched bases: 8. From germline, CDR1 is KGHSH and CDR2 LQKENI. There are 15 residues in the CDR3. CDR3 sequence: CASSPMTGKDGELFF. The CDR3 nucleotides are TGTGCCAGCTCACCGATGACAGGGAAGGACGGGGAGCTGTTTTTT.